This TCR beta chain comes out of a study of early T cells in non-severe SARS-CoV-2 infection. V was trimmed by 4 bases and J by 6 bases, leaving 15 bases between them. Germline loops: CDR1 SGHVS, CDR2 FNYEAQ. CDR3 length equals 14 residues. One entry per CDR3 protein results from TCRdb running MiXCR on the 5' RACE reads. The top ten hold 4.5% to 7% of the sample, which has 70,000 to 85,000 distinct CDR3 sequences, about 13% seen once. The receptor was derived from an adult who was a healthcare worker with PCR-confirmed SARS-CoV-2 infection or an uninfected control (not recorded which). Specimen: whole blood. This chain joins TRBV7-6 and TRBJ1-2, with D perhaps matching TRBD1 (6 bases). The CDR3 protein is CASSSTTGRDGYTF. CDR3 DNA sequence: TGTGCCAGCAGCTCAACCACAGGGCGCGATGGCTACACCTTC. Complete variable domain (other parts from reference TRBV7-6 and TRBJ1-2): GAGVSQSPRYKVTKRGQDVALRCDPISGHVSLYWYRQALGQGPEFLTYFNYEAQQDKSGLPNDRFSAERPEGSISTLTIQRTEQRDSAMYRCASSSTTGRDGYTFGSGTRLTVV.